The 31 T cell receptor beta chains reported below all come from one sample, sequenced in a study of blood T cell repertoires in COVID-19. Sequencing used immunoSEQ multiplex PCR; TCRdb keeps in-frame clones, though not all of them. This repertoire shows about 120,000 clones, 86% found once; its top ten account for roughly 4%. Source material: peripheral blood. The receptors were gathered from a man aged 35-49 years with acute or convalescent COVID-19.

This rearrangement joins TRBV27 to TRBJ2-5; possibly TRBD1 for D (5 bases). Germline V CDR1 and CDR2: MNHEY, SMNVEV (reference sequence). V was trimmed by 8 bases and J by 7 bases, leaving 14 bases between them. CDR3 length: 12 residues. In nucleotides, the CDR3 is TGTGCCAGCGGCAGGGTTCTGGGGACCCAGTACTTC. Translation gives CASGRVLGTQYF.

V and J are TRBV15 and TRBJ2-4; D remains unclear. Germline CDR1 reads LNHNV; CDR2 reads YYDKDF (reference sequence). CDR3 length: 15 amino acids. Trimming took 1 base from V and 7 from J, leaving 14 bases between them. Written as DNA, the CDR3 is TGTGCCACCAGCAGAGTCCAAGGAGTTATGAACATTCAGTACTTC. It specifies CATSRVQGVMNIQYF.

The rearrangement uses TRBV5-1 and TRBJ1-4, with a tentative D call TRBD1 (6 bases). V was trimmed by 1 base and J by 2 bases, leaving 9 bases between them. Germline CDR1 and CDR2: SGHRS and YFSETQ. The CDR3 is made up of 15 amino acids. The CDR3 nucleotides are TGCGCCAGCAGCTTGTCAGGGGAGACTAATGAAAAACTGTTTTTT. Translated: CASSLSGETNEKLFF.

This clone was seen more than once but under ten times. The chain couples TRBV30 to TRBJ1-5, with D unresolved. Trimming stripped 0 bases from V and 6 bases from J, with 12 bases between. The CDR3 is 14 residues long. Per germline, CDR1 GTSNPN and CDR2 SVGIG (reference sequence). DNA of the CDR3: TGTGCCTGGAGTGTGCCCGGAGCGGGTCAGCCCCAGCATTTT. Its translation is CAWSVPGAGQPQHF.

The chain is built from TRBV20-1 and TRBJ2-3; D possibly corresponds to TRBD1 (5 bases). The CDR3 has 14 residues. CDR1 and CDR2 (germline): DFQATT, SNEGSKA (reference sequence). V lost 3 bases to trimming and J lost 2 bases, with 12 bases between them. The CDR3 reads CSASWGGNTDTQYF. In nucleotides, the CDR3 is TGCAGTGCTAGTTGGGGCGGAAACACAGATACGCAGTATTTT.

This clone was found a few times. The V gene is TRBV2, the J gene TRBJ1-2, with D hard to call. V dropped 3 bases and J dropped 7 bases, with 9 bases sitting between them. The CDR3 length is 12 residues. Germline CDR1 reads SNHLY; CDR2 reads FYNNEI. This CDR3 is CASSDGAAGYTF. DNA of the CDR3: TGTGCCAGCAGTGACGGAGCAGCTGGCTACACCTTC. Filled out from reference TRBV2 and TRBJ1-2, the complete variable domain reads EPEVTQTPSHQVTQMGQEVILRCVPISNHLYFYWYRQILGQKVEFLVSFYNNEISEKSEIFDDQFSVERPDGSNFTLKIRSTKLEDSAMYFCASSDGAAGYTFGSGTRLTVV.

This sequence joins TRBV5-1 and TRBJ1-1; 8 bases align to TRBD1. Trimming cost V 4 bases and J 5 bases; bases outside gene matches: 13. The CDR3 covers 16 residues. CDR1 is SGHRS, CDR2 YFSETQ, per germline. The CDR3 coding sequence is TGCGCCAGCAGCCTAGGGGCGCAGGGGGCCAGGACTGAAGCTTTCTTT. This encodes CASSLGAQGARTEAFF.

This chain uses TRBV5-4 with TRBJ2-1; 10 nucleotides line up with TRBD2. The CDR3 loop spans 16 amino acids. J was trimmed by 3 bases and V by 3 bases; bases with no gene match: 6. Germline V gives CDR1 SGHNT, CDR2 YYREEE (reference sequence). The CDR3: CASSSRAGGGYNEQFF. The DNA for the CDR3 is TGTGCCAGCAGCTCACGAGCGGGAGGGGGCTACAATGAGCAGTTCTTC.

The V call is TRBV7-8, the J call TRBJ2-7, with a possible D match to TRBD1 (6 bases). Germline CDR1 reads SGHVS; CDR2 reads FQNEAQ. The CDR3 contains 14 residues. V was cut by 3 bases and J by 1 base, with 10 bases left in between. In DNA, the CDR3 is TGTGCCAGCAGCTTCTCGCAGGGGTCCTACGAGCAGTACTTC. Encoded protein: CASSFSQGSYEQYF. The full variable domain, rest sourced from reference TRBV7-8 and TRBJ2-7, is GAGVSQSPRYKVAKRGQDVALRCDPISGHVSLFWYQQALGQGPEFLTYFQNEAQLDKSGLPSDRFFAERPEGSVSTLKIQRTQQEDSAVYLCASSFSQGSYEQYFGPGTRLTVT.

This rearrangement joins TRBV7-2 to TRBJ2-3; 8 nucleotides line up with TRBD2. Germline trimming cut 4 bases from V and 1 base from J; bases unmatched to any gene: 4. The CDR3 runs to 15 residues. The germline CDR1 and CDR2 sequences are SGHTA and FQGNSA. The DNA of the CDR3 is TGTGCCAGCAGCTCCCTTAGCGGGGGCACAGATACGCAGTATTTT. This gives the protein CASSSLSGGTDTQYF.

V gene TRBV3-1 (or the pseudogene TRBV3-2) combines with J gene TRBJ2-2; 7 bases align to TRBD2. Per the germline V gene, CDR1 is LGHDT and CDR2 is YNNKEL (reference sequence). V shed 0 bases, J shed 8 bases, and the junction held 6 bases outside the gene matches. CDR3 length: 15 amino acids. CDR3 in amino acids: CASSQDPAGLGELFF. As DNA, the CDR3 is TGTGCCAGCAGCCAAGACCCAGCGGGACTAGGGGAGCTGTTTTTT.

The chain links TRBV25-1 to TRBJ1-5; D remains unclear. This CDR3 spans 12 amino acids. Trimming took off 5 bases at V and 4 bases at J, with 6 bases between the two ends. The germline CDR1 and CDR2 sequences are MGHDK and SYGVNS. In nucleotides, the CDR3 is TGTGCCAGCAGTCCCCCGAATCAGCCCCAGCATTTT. Translating it yields CASSPPNQPQHF.

This clone came up once. The chain couples TRBV5-1 to TRBJ2-1; perhaps TRBD2 as D (5 bases). This CDR3 has 13 residues. The germline V gene encodes CDR1 SGHRS and CDR2 YFSETQ. Trimming stripped 7 bases from V and 5 bases from J, with 13 bases between. The CDR3 loop reads CASATLRDNEQFF. CDR3 bases: TGCGCCAGCGCCACTCTGAGGGACAATGAGCAGTTCTTC.

The V and J genes are TRBV30 and TRBJ1-1, with D perhaps matching TRBD1 (6 bases). Germline-derived CDR1 and CDR2 are GTSNPN and SVGIG (reference sequence). V dropped 4 bases and J dropped 4 bases, with 25 bases sitting between them. This CDR3 has 17 residues. The CDR3 sequence: CAWTGGRGSTFSTEAFF. CDR3 in DNA: TGTGCCTGGACGGGGGGCAGGGGTTCAACTTTCTCCACTGAAGCTTTCTTT.

The CDR3 reads CASSRVWDTEAFF. The CDR3 DNA reads as TGTGCCAGCAGCCGGGTGTGGGACACTGAAGCTTTCTTT. The V and J genes are TRBV7-6 and TRBJ1-1, with unresolved D. The germline gives CDR1 SGHVS, CDR2 FNYEAQ. This CDR3 spans 13 amino acids. Trimming took 5 bases from V and 3 from J, leaving 10 bases between them.

This chain links TRBV5-4 with TRBJ1-2; 10 nucleotides match TRBD1. CDR3 length: 15 residues. The J segment lost 8 bases and the V segment lost 4 bases, leaving 11 bases of the junction unmatched. Germline V gene data show CDR1 as SGHNT and CDR2 as YYREEE (reference sequence). CDR3 sequence: CASSEKTGGASGYTF. The CDR3 DNA sequence: TGTGCCAGCAGCGAGAAGACAGGGGGCGCATCAGGCTACACCTTC.

The chain joins TRBV20-1 to TRBJ2-3; possible D gene TRBD2, 5 bases. The CDR3 has 14 amino acids. The V gene lost 3 bases and the J gene lost 0 bases, with 10 bases spanning the gap. Germline loops: CDR1 DFQATT, CDR2 SNEGSKA (reference sequence). CDR3 loop: CSASRTGSTDTQYF. The CDR3 coding sequence is TGCAGTGCTAGTAGGACTGGTAGCACAGATACGCAGTATTTT.

The chain is built from TRBV7-2 and TRBJ1-1; D is possibly TRBD1 (6 bases). Germline V gives CDR1 SGHTA, CDR2 FQGNSA. Trimming left V 5 bases short and J 2 bases short, with 12 bases between. The CDR3 runs to 14 residues. The CDR3 sequence is CASSLGGVNTEAFF. DNA for the CDR3: TGTGCCAGCAGCCTAGGGGGGGTTAACACTGAAGCTTTCTTT.

This chain connects TRBV2 to TRBJ2-2, with 10 bases that match TRBD2. This CDR3 comprises 15 residues. V was clipped by 2 bases and J by 6 bases; unmatched bases: 3. The germline CDR1 and CDR2 sequences are SNHLY and FYNNEI. The CDR3 loop reads CASSESGRAAGELFF. DNA of the CDR3: TGTGCCAGCAGTGAAAGCGGGAGGGCGGCCGGGGAGCTGTTTTTT.

The rearrangement uses TRBV10-2 and TRBJ1-2, with D possibly being TRBD1 (5 bases). The CDR3 contains 12 residues. Deletions cut 3 bases from V and 8 bases from J, with 10 bases between. From germline, CDR1 is WSHSY and CDR2 SAAADI. The CDR3 loop reads CASSEEGAGYTF. The CDR3 coding sequence is TGCGCCAGCAGTGAAGAAGGGGCGGGCTACACCTTC.

The gene calls are TRBV19 and TRBJ1-5; maybe TRBD1 (6 bases). Trimming removed 1 base from V and 3 bases from J, with 10 bases in between. In germline, CDR1 is LNHDA, CDR2 SQIVND (reference sequence). CDR3 length: 15 amino acids. CDR3 DNA: TGTGCCAGTAGTATAGTGGGGACAAACAATCAGCCCCAGCATTTT. Translating it yields CASSIVGTNNQPQHF.

Remarks on this clone: Its ends do not fully match the called genes, so a read error is possible. J is TRBJ1-1 and V is TRBV6-1, with D perhaps TRBD1 (6 bases). The CDR3 runs 15 residues. CDR1 and CDR2 from the germline V gene are MNHNS and SASEGT. Written as DNA, the CDR3 is TGTGCCAGCAGGGAAGCAGCAGGGGATGGCACTGAAGCTTTCTTT. This encodes CASREAAGDGTEAFF.

This clone was counted between two and nine times. V usage is TRBV7-8 and J usage is TRBJ1-6, with TRBD1 matching over 8 bases. V was pared by 3 bases and J by 7 bases, with 5 bases of the junction left unmatched. The CDR3 length is 15 residues. Germline-derived CDR1 and CDR2 are SGHVS and FQNEAQ. CDR3 protein: CASSLRTGSNSPLHF. The CDR3 DNA reads as TGTGCCAGCAGCTTGAGGACAGGGTCGAATTCACCCCTCCACTTT.

This chain connects TRBV6-1 to TRBJ2-1, with 10 bases matching TRBD2. V gave up 2 bases and J gave up 5 bases; unmatched junction bases: 9. Germline V gene data show CDR1 as MNHNS and CDR2 as SASEGT. The CDR3 extends over 17 amino acids. The CDR3 sequence: CASSELQRLAGDNEQFF. The DNA of the CDR3 is TGTGCCAGCAGTGAACTGCAGAGACTAGCGGGCGACAATGAGCAGTTCTTC.

The J gene is TRBJ2-4, the V gene TRBV18; D gene unclear. Trimming shortened V by 3 bases and J by 5 bases, and 5 bases separated the two germline ends. CDR3 length equals 12 residues. CDR1 is KGHSH, CDR2 LQKENI, per germline. The chain's CDR3 is CASSPIENIQYF. DNA for the CDR3: TGTGCCAGCTCACCTATCGAAAACATTCAGTACTTC.

The rearrangement uses TRBV6-5 and TRBJ1-5, with 10 positions matching TRBD1. CDR1 is MNHEY and CDR2 is SVGAGI in the germline V gene. V was pared by 10 bases and J by 6 bases, with 9 bases of the junction left unmatched. The CDR3 contains 14 residues. The CDR3 protein is CATQPGQGFQPQHF. CDR3 coding DNA: TGTGCCACCCAACCGGGACAGGGGTTTCAGCCCCAGCATTTT.

This chain joins TRBV14 and TRBJ1-4; D ambiguous. From germline, CDR1 is SGHDN and CDR2 FVKESK. The CDR3 is 13 amino acids. V lost 3 bases and J lost 6, with 8 bases in between. Written as DNA, the CDR3 is TGTGCCAGCAGCCAGCGGGTATATGAAAAACTGTTTTTT. Translating gives CASSQRVYEKLFF.

This rearrangement joins TRBV10-3 to TRBJ1-6, with D maybe TRBD1 (5 bases). V dropped 4 bases and J dropped 8 bases, with 9 bases sitting between them. CDR1 and CDR2 (germline): ENHRY, SYGVKD. The CDR3 spans 13 residues. CDR3 nucleotides: TGTGCCATCAGTGGGCCGGGGGATTCACCCCTCCACTTT. This sequence encodes CAISGPGDSPLHF.

The chain is built from TRBV30 and TRBJ1-6, with D possibly being TRBD1 (6 bases). Per the germline V gene, CDR1 is GTSNPN and CDR2 is SVGIG (reference sequence). The V gene lost 1 base and the J gene lost 3 bases, with 13 bases spanning the gap. This CDR3 is 16 amino acids long. Written as DNA, the CDR3 is TGTGCCTGGAGTGAGGGTAGCAGGGGCTATAATTCACCCCTCCACTTT. Translated, it gives CAWSEGSRGYNSPLHF. Full variable domain (outside the CDR3, taken from reference TRBV30 and TRBJ1-6): SQTIHQWPATLVQPVGSPLSLECTVEGTSNPNLYWYRQAAGRGLQLLFYSVGIGQISSEVPQNLSASRPQDRQFILSSKKLLLSDSGFYLCAWSEGSRGYNSPLHFGNGTRLTVT.

The chain combines TRBV6-5 with TRBJ2-5; TRBD1 matches at 8 bases. The CDR3 covers 14 residues. After removal of 2 bases from V and 4 bases from J, the junction contained 3 bases not matched to a gene. CDR1 and CDR2 (germline): MNHEY, SVGAGI. CDR3 coding DNA: TGTGCCAGCAGTTACGCCAGGGGGCCAGAGACCCAGTACTTC. This codes for CASSYARGPETQYF.

The J gene is TRBJ2-3, the V gene TRBV5-4; TRBD2 matches 14 bases. Germline CDR1 reads SGHNT; CDR2 reads YYREEE (reference sequence). The V segment lost 4 bases and the J segment 3 bases; nucleotides outside the gene matches: 7. The CDR3 is 17 residues long. In nucleotides, the CDR3 is TGTGCCAGCAGCACCGCGACTAGCGGGGGGGGTACAGATACGCAGTATTTT. Its translation is CASSTATSGGGTDTQYF. The whole variable domain, filled in from reference TRBV5-4 and TRBJ2-3, reads ETGVTQSPTHLIKTRGQQVTLRCSSQSGHNTVSWYQQALGQGPQFIFQYYREEENGRGNFPPRFSGLQFPNYSSELNVNALELDDSALYLCASSTATSGGGTDTQYFGPGTRLTVL.